In its sample, the clone carrying this TCR beta chain was seen many times. Its target is not known. The sample belongs to a study of Graves' ophthalmopathy and Graves' hyperthyroidism. Study background: Stable hyperthyroidism meant no progression to ophthalmopathy within 18 months of follow-up.

Hyperthyroidism patients had new diagnoses, durations under 2 months, and ages of 18 to 65. Findings and limits, study-wide: The majority of expanded thyroid clonotypes above 0.001 frequency also occurred in blood. The model flagged ophthalmopathy progression at about 68% sensitivity and 72% to 80% specificity.

The CDR3 has 17 amino acids. Germline V gives CDR1 SGHTA, CDR2 FQGNSA. J lost 0 bases, V lost 0 bases, and 7 bases had no gene match. The study amplified TCR beta CDR3 regions using RNA transcripts. Second-round multiplex PCR followed a first-round RT-PCR using HTBI primers. TCRdb itself ran the multiplex PCR reads through MiXCR, one entry per CDR3 protein. The profile shows over a million distinct CDR3 sequences, 35% to 40% of them singletons. The rearrangement links TRBV7-2 to TRBJ1-2; 7 bases align to TRBD1. The TCR was taken from an adult man with Graves' hyperthyroidism. Sequencing used peripheral blood or thyroid tissue (not recorded which). The CDR3 nucleotides are TGTGCCAGCAGCTTAGCAGGGAGGGGGCTCGCTAACTATGGCTACACCTTC. Encoded protein: CASSLAGRGLANYGYTF.